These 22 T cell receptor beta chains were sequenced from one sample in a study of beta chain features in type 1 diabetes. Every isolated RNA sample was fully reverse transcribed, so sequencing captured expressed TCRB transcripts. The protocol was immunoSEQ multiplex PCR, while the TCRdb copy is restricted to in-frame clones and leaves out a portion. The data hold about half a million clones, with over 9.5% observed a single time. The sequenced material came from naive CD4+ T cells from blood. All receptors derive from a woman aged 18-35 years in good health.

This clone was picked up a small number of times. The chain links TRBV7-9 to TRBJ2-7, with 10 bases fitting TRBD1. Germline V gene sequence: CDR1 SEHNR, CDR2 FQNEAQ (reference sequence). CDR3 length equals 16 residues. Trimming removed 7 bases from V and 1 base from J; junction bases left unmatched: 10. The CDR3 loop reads CASIETGGSHSYEQYF. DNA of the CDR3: TGTGCCAGCATCGAGACAGGGGGCTCCCATTCCTACGAGCAGTACTTC.

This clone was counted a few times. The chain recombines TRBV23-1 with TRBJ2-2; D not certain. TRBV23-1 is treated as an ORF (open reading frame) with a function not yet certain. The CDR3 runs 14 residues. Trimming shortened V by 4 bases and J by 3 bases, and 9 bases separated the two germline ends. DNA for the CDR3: TGCGCCAGCAGTCCCCCTCGTGACACCGGGGAGCTGTTTTTT. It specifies CASSPPRDTGELFF.

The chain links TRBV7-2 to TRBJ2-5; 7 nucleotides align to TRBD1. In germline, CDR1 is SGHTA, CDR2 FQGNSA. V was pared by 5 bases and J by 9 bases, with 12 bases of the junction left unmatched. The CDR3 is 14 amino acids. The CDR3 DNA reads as TGTGCCAGCAGCCTCGGGACAGAGGATGTCGCCCAGTACTTC. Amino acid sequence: CASSLGTEDVAQYF.

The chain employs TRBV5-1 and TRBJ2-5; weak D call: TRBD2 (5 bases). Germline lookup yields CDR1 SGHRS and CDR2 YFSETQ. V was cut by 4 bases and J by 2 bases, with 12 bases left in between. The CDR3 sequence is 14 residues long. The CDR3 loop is CASSPAGVQETQYF. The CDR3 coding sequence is TGCGCCAGCAGCCCGGCGGGCGTACAAGAGACCCAGTACTTC. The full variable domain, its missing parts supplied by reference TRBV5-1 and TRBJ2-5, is KAGVTQTPRYLIKTRGQQVTLSCSPISGHRSVSWYQQTPGQGLQFLFEYFSETQRNKGNFPGRFSGRQFSNSRSEMNVSTLELGDSALYLCASSPAGVQETQYFGPGTRLLVL.

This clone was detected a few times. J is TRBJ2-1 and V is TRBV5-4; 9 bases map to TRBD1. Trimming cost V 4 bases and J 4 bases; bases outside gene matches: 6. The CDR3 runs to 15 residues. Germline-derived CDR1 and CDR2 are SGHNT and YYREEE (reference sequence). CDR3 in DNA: TGTGCCAGCAGCGTGGGACAGGGACTATACAATGAGCAGTTCTTC. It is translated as CASSVGQGLYNEQFF.

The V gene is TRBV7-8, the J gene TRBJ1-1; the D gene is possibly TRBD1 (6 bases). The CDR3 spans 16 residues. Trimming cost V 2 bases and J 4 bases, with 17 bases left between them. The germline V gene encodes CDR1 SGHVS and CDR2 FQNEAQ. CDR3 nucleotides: TGTGCCAGCAGCTTAAGGCGGATGATCAGGGGCACTGAAGCTTTCTTT. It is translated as CASSLRRMIRGTEAFF. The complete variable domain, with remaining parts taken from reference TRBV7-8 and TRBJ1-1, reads GAGVSQSPRYKVAKRGQDVALRCDPISGHVSLFWYQQALGQGPEFLTYFQNEAQLDKSGLPSDRFFAERPEGSVSTLKIQRTQQEDSAVYLCASSLRRMIRGTEAFFGQGTRLTVV.

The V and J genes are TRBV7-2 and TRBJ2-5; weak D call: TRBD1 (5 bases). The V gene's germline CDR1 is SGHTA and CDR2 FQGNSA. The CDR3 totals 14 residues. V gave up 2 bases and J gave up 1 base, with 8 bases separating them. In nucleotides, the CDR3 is TGTGCCAGCAGCTTAAGACAGATCCAAGAGACCCAGTACTTC. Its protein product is CASSLRQIQETQYF. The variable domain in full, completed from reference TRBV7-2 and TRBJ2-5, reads GAGVSQSPSNKVTEKGKDVELRCDPISGHTALYWYRQSLGQGLEFLIYFQGNSAPDKSGLPSDRFSAERTGGSVSTLTIQRTQQEDSAVYLCASSLRQIQETQYFGPGTRLLVL.

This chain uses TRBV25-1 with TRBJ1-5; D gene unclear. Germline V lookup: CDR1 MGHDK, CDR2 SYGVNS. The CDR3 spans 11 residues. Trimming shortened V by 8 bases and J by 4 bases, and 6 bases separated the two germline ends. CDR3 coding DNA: TGTGCCAGCGGATGGAATCAGCCCCAGCATTTT. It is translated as CASGWNQPQHF.

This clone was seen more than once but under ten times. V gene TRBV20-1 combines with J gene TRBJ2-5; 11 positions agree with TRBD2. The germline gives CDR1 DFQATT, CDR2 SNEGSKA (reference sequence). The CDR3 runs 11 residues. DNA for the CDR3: TGCAGGATAGCGGGAGGGGGGACCCAGTACTTC. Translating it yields CRIAGGGTQYF.

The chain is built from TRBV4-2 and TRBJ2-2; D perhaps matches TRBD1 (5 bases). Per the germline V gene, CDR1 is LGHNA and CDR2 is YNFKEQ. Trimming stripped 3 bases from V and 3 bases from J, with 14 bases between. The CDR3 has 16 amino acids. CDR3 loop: CASSQATGRDTGELFF. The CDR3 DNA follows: TGTGCCAGCAGCCAGGCTACAGGCCGGGACACCGGGGAGCTGTTTTTT.

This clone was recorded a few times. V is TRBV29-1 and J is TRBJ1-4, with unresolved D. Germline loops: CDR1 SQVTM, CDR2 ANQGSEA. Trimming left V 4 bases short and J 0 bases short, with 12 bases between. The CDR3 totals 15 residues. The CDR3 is CSVVSFGATNEKLFF. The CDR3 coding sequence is TGCAGCGTTGTCTCTTTTGGTGCAACTAATGAAAAACTGTTTTTT.

CDR3 sequence reads: CASSSGRSSYNEQFF. As DNA, the CDR3 is TGTGCCAGCAGCTCCGGACGGAGCTCCTACAATGAGCAGTTCTTC. The chain combines TRBV13 with TRBJ2-1, with D uncertain. The CDR3 sequence is 15 residues long. The V and J ends lost 4 bases and 0 bases respectively, with 10 bases between them. Germline CDR1 PRHDT, CDR2 FYEKMQ (reference sequence).

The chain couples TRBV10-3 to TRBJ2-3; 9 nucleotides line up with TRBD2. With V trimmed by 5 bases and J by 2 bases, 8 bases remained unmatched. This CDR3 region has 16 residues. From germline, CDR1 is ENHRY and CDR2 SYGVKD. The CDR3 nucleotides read TGTGCCATCAGTATAGCGGGAGCTAGTATCACAGATACGCAGTATTTT. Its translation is CAISIAGASITDTQYF.

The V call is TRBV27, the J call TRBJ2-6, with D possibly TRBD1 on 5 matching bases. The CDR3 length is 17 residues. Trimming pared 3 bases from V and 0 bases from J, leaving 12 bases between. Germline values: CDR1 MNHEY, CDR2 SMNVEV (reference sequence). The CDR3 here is CASSFRQGSSGANVLTF. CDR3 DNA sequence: TGTGCCAGCAGTTTCCGGCAGGGATCCTCTGGGGCCAACGTCCTGACTTTC.

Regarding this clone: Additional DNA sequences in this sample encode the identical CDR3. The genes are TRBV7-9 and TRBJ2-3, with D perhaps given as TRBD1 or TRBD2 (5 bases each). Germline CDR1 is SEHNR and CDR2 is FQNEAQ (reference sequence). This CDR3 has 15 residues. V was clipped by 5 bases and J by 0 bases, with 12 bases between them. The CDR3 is CASSLGRTSTDTQYF. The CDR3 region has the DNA TGTGCCAGCAGCCTGGGACGGACAAGCACAGATACGCAGTATTTT.

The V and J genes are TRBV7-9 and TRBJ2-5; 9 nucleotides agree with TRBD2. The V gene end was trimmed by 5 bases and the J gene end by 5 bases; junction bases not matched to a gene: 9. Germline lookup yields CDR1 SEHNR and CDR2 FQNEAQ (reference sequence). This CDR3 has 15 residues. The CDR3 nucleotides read TGTGCCAGCAGCCGTCAGGCGGGGGGGAAGGAGACCCAGTACTTC. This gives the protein CASSRQAGGKETQYF. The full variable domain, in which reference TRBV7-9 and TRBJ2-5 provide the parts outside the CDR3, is DTGVSQNPRHKITKRGQNVTFRCDPISEHNRLYWYRQTLGQGPEFLTYFQNEAQLEKSRLLSDRFSAERPKGSFSTLEIQRTEQGDSAMYLCASSRQAGGKETQYFGPGTRLLVL.

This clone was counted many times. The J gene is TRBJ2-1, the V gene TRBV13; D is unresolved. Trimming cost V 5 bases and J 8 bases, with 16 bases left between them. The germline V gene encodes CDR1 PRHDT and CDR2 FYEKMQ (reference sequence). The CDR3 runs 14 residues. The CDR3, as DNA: TGTGCCAGCAGCCTTGGGGTGCGTTACCATGAGCAGTTCTTC. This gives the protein CASSLGVRYHEQFF.

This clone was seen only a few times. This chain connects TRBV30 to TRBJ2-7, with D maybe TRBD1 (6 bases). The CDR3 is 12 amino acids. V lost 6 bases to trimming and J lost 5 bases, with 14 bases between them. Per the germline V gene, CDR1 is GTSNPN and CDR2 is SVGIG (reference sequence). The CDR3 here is CACSWGPHEQYF. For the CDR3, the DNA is TGTGCCTGCAGTTGGGGGCCCCACGAGCAGTACTTC.

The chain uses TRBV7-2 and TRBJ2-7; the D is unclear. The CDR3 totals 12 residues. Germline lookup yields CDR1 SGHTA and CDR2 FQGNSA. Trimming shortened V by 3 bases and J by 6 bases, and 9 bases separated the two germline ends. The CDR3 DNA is TGTGCCAGCAGCTTTATTGGATCCGAGCAGTACTTC. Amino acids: CASSFIGSEQYF.

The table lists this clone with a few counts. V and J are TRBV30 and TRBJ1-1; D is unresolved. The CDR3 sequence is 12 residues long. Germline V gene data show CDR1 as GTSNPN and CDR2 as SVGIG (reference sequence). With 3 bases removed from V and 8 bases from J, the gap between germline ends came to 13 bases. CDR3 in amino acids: CAWSVGRKEAFF. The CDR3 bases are TGTGCCTGGAGCGTCGGGAGGAAAGAAGCTTTCTTT.

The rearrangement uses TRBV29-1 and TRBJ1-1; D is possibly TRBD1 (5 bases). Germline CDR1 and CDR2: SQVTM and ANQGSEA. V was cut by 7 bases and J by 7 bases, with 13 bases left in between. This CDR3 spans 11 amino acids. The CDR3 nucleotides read TGCAGCGCCCGCGTGGGGGATGAAGCTTTCTTT. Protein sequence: CSARVGDEAFF.

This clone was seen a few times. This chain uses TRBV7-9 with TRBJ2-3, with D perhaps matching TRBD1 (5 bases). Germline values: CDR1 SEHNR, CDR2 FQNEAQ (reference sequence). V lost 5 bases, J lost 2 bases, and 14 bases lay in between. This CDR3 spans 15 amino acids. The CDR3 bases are TGTGCCAGCAGCCAAACAGGCCTGTCCACAGATACGCAGTATTTT. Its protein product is CASSQTGLSTDTQYF.